Sequencing of this T cell receptor beta chain was carried out in a study of human T cells and chemical hapten exposure. Noted time point: patch test 1, 2 weeks after DPC sensitization. This sample's treatment: therapeutic diphenylcyclopropenone sensitization with weekly scalp DPC. During construction of the library, unique molecular identifiers were attached to individual cDNA molecules for quantitative, reproducible TCR counting. A single record per CDR3 protein comes from TCRdb applying MiXCR to the RACE reads. The sample includes more than 65,000 distinct CDR3 sequences, approximately 10% of them seen just once. The germline CDR1 and CDR2 sequences are MDHEN and SYDVKM. The CDR3 totals 15 residues. With 5 bases clipped from V and 5 bases from J, the junction kept 8 bases outside the gene matches.

This clonotype was obtained from a woman aged 50 to 60 with alopecia areata. Some clones in this sample may be carry-over from other donors' samples. The material sequenced was whole blood, taken in connection with sensitization to the hapten diphenylcyclopropenone (DPC). J is TRBJ2-3 and V is TRBV28; 9 bases match TRBD2. CDR3 in amino acids: CASSQAGGRGDTQYF. The CDR3 bases are TGTGCCAGCAGTCAAGCGGGAGGAAGGGGAGATACGCAGTATTTT. Drawing the rest from reference TRBV28 and TRBJ2-3, the complete variable domain is DVKVTQSSRYLVKRTGEKVFLECVQDMDHENMFWYRQDPGLGLRLIYFSYDVKMKEKGDIPEGYSVSREKKERFSLILESASTNQTSMYLCASSQAGGRGDTQYFGPGTRLTVL.